The entry that follows covers one TCR beta chain sequence. The antigen is not known. The sample originates from a study of cytomegalovirus exposure and HLA in healthy donors. Notes on the study in general: TCR beta chains associated with HLA were, in a later analysis, more clonally expanded than equally common others. Earlier analysis yielded a pattern in which most TCR beta V segments were productive about 90% or about 30% of the time.

60 Vbeta and 13 Jbeta primers were used in PCR. Only in-frame clones appear in the TCRdb table, and some are missing; sequencing was by immunoSEQ multiplex PCR. The table lists around 150,000 clones, under 70% of them singletons. The TCR comes from a woman between 40 and 50 years old in good health and CMV-seropositive. The sample comprised PBMCs.

Here the CDR3 DNA reads TGTGCCAGCTCCCCCAACATCAACCAAAACTATGGCTACACCTTC. As protein: CASSPNINQNYGYTF. The chain has TRBV18 and TRBJ1-2; D remains ambiguous. The CDR3 spans 15 residues. Trimming cost V 6 bases and J 2 bases, with 16 bases left between them. The germline V gene encodes CDR1 KGHSH and CDR2 LQKENI. Filled out from reference TRBV18 and TRBJ1-2, the complete variable domain reads NAGVMQNPRHLVRRRGQEARLRCSPMKGHSHVYWYRQLPEEGLKFMVYLQKENIIDESGMPKERFSAEFPKEGPSILRIQQVVRGDSAAYFCASSPNINQNYGYTFGSGTRLTVV.